Presented here are 28 T cell receptor beta chains from one specimen sequenced in a study of shared clonotypes between healthy human individuals. Naive-designated CD8 cells lacked CD45RO, were positively enriched for CCR7, and omitted terminally differentiated effector memory CD45RA+ cells. Clones were sequenced by immunoSEQ multiplex PCR, and TCRdb holds only the in-frame ones, with some missing. Among around 1,900,000 clones listed, around 93% were seen once. The specimen sequenced was naive CD8+ T cells from PBMCs. Source of these receptors: a man younger than 35 in good health. Some clones in this sample may be carry-over from other donors' samples.

For this clone: Other DNA sequences of this sample code for an identical CDR3. The V call is TRBV7-2, the J call TRBJ1-1, with D possibly TRBD1 on 5 matching bases. CDR3 size: 12 residues. V was pared by 5 bases and J by 4 bases, with 8 bases between. CDR1 is SGHTA, CDR2 FQGNSA, per germline. CDR3 DNA: TGTGCCAGCAGCCCCCAGGGCACTGAAGCTTTCTTT. The encoded protein is CASSPQGTEAFF.

The rearrangement links TRBV27 to TRBJ2-7, with D unclear. V was shortened by 2 bases and J by 0 bases, with 11 bases between the two germline ends. This CDR3 region has 15 residues. Germline V gene data show CDR1 as MNHEY and CDR2 as SMNVEV (reference sequence). In nucleotides, the CDR3 is TGTGCCAGCAGTTTAATGGCAGCAGCCTCCTACGAGCAGTACTTC. This gives the protein CASSLMAAASYEQYF.

Points on this clone: This sample also contains other DNA sequences that code for the same CDR3. The V call is TRBV9, the J call TRBJ2-5; TRBD1 matches 7 bases. The CDR3 runs 15 residues. V gave up 0 bases and J gave up 5 bases; unmatched junction bases: 7. Per the germline V gene, CDR1 is SGDLS and CDR2 is YYNGEE. CDR3 region: CASSVVGTAGETQYF. The CDR3 nucleotides read TGTGCCAGCAGCGTAGTTGGGACAGCAGGGGAGACCCAGTACTTC. Drawing the rest from reference TRBV9 and TRBJ2-5, the complete variable domain is DSGVTQTPKHLITATGQRVTLRCSPRSGDLSVYWYQQSLDQGLQFLIQYYNGEERAKGNILERFSAQQFPDLHSELNLSSLELGDSALYFCASSVVGTAGETQYFGPGTRLLVL.

This clone was counted a few times. The V call is TRBV19, the J call TRBJ2-2; 10 nucleotides align to TRBD2. The V segment lost 4 bases and the J segment 8 bases; nucleotides outside the gene matches: 7. This CDR3 spans 15 amino acids. CDR1 is LNHDA, CDR2 SQIVND, per germline (reference sequence). CDR3: CASSNRTSGPGELFF. The CDR3 DNA reads as TGTGCCAGTAGTAATCGGACTAGCGGTCCTGGGGAGCTGTTTTTT.

In its sample, this clone was seen once. The chain employs TRBV28 and TRBJ2-3; TRBD2 aligns across 9 bases. The length of the CDR3 is 16 residues. Germline V gives CDR1 MDHEN, CDR2 SYDVKM. Germline trimming cut 3 bases from V and 1 base from J; bases unmatched to any gene: 5. CDR3: CASSLTWTSGTDTQYF. In DNA form, the CDR3 reads TGTGCCAGCAGTTTGACATGGACTAGCGGCACAGATACGCAGTATTTT.

The chain employs TRBV5-4 and TRBJ2-3; D unclear. Per the germline V gene, CDR1 is SGHNT and CDR2 is YYREEE (reference sequence). The CDR3 is 14 residues long. The V and J ends lost 1 base and 1 base respectively, with 7 bases between them. CDR3 amino acids: CASSLLVGTDTQYF. CDR3 nucleotides: TGTGCCAGCAGCTTGTTGGTGGGCACAGATACGCAGTATTTT.

The V gene is TRBV7-2, the J gene TRBJ2-1; TRBD2 aligns across 7 bases. Trimming removed 1 base from V and 5 bases from J; junction bases left unmatched: 8. This CDR3 comprises 16 residues. The germline V gene encodes CDR1 SGHTA and CDR2 FQGNSA. The CDR3 DNA reads TGTGCCAGCAGCTTAGTGGGCAGGGAGGGCCACAATGAGCAGTTCTTC. Protein: CASSLVGREGHNEQFF.

This chain links TRBV30 with TRBJ2-1, with TRBD2 as a possible D gene (5 bases). CDR1 and CDR2 (germline): GTSNPN, SVGIG (reference sequence). V was cut by 0 bases and J by 7 bases, with 10 bases left in between. The CDR3 is 13 residues long. The CDR3 sequence is CAWSVGPGNEQFF. In DNA form, the CDR3 reads TGTGCCTGGAGTGTCGGACCGGGGAATGAGCAGTTCTTC.

The J gene is TRBJ2-1, the V gene TRBV4-1; 7 bases align to TRBD2. The CDR3 extends over 16 amino acids. Trimming cost V 0 bases and J 4 bases; bases outside gene matches: 6. CDR1 and CDR2 from the germline V gene are MGHRA and YSYEKL. The CDR3 coding sequence is TGCGCCAGCAGCCAAGATCGGTGGGAGGGTTACAATGAGCAGTTCTTC. Translated: CASSQDRWEGYNEQFF.

The V and J genes are TRBV29-1 and TRBJ2-1; D is possibly TRBD2 (7 bases). The V and J ends lost 3 bases and 9 bases respectively, with 18 bases between them. This CDR3 has 14 residues. Germline V gene data show CDR1 as SQVTM and CDR2 as ANQGSEA. Here the CDR3 reads CSVDGLEGGGEQFF. The CDR3 coding sequence is TGCAGCGTTGACGGACTAGAGGGGGGAGGTGAGCAGTTCTTC.

This chain joins TRBV5-1 and TRBJ2-7, with TRBD1 matching over 10 bases. CDR1 is SGHRS, CDR2 YFSETQ, per germline. Trimming removed 4 bases from V and 6 bases from J; junction bases left unmatched: 10. The CDR3 is made up of 15 amino acids. The CDR3 nucleotides read TGCGCCAGCAGCCCGTTGACAGGGGGCGCATCCGAGCAGTACTTC. Amino acid sequence: CASSPLTGGASEQYF.

The chain joins TRBV7-3 to TRBJ2-3; D uncertain. The CDR3 covers 14 residues. Per the germline V gene, CDR1 is SGHTA and CDR2 is FQGTGA. The V and J ends lost 5 bases and 2 bases respectively, with 11 bases between them. The CDR3 loop reads CASSLDGHTDTQYF. DNA for the CDR3: TGTGCCAGCAGCCTGGACGGTCACACAGATACGCAGTATTTT.

This clone was observed once. The chain is built from TRBV28 and TRBJ1-5; 7 bases map to TRBD1. Unmatched junction bases numbered 14, after V lost 7 bases and J lost 8 bases. The CDR3 consists of 15 residues. Germline V gene data show CDR1 as MDHEN and CDR2 as SYDVKM. CDR3 sequence (DNA): TGTGCCAGCACTCCTCCGGGCAGGGGGATTGAGCCCCAGCATTTT. This encodes CASTPPGRGIEPQHF.

V and J are TRBV28 and TRBJ2-7; tentative D call: TRBD2 (6 bases). The CDR3 has 15 residues. Looked up from germline, CDR1 is MDHEN and CDR2 is SYDVKM. V dropped 7 bases and J dropped 4 bases, with 20 bases sitting between them. CDR3 amino acids: CASTAGVAVPYEQYF. CDR3 DNA sequence: TGTGCCAGCACCGCCGGAGTAGCGGTCCCTTACGAGCAGTACTTC.

The chain employs TRBV5-6 and TRBJ2-1, with 7 bases aligning to TRBD2. V lost 0 bases and J lost 5; bases outside the gene matches: 8. Germline V lookup: CDR1 SGHDT, CDR2 YYEEEE. The CDR3 sequence is 16 residues long. The CDR3 reads CASSLVREGRDNEQFF. The CDR3 nucleotides are TGTGCCAGCAGCTTGGTTAGGGAGGGCCGGGACAATGAGCAGTTCTTC.

This clone was counted once. The chain couples TRBV2 to TRBJ2-7, with D uncertain. The CDR3 sequence is 12 residues long. Trimming removed 4 bases at V and 6 bases at J, with 10 bases between. The germline gives CDR1 SNHLY, CDR2 FYNNEI. In nucleotides, the CDR3 is TGTGCCAGCAGTGCTGGGGAAAGCGAGCAGTACTTC. Translated: CASSAGESEQYF. The full variable domain, in which reference TRBV2 and TRBJ2-7 provide the parts outside the CDR3, is EPEVTQTPSHQVTQMGQEVILRCVPISNHLYFYWYRQILGQKVEFLVSFYNNEISEKSEIFDDQFSVERPDGSNFTLKIRSTKLEDSAMYFCASSAGESEQYFGPGTRLTVT.

The V gene is TRBV7-9, the J gene TRBJ1-2, with a possible D match to TRBD1 (6 bases). The CDR3 consists of 16 residues. V lost 3 bases to trimming and J lost 4 bases, with 18 bases between them. CDR1 and CDR2 from the germline V gene are SEHNR and FQNEAQ (reference sequence). The CDR3, as DNA: TGTGCCAGCAGCTTCTCGGGGGCGCATACGGCCTATGGCTACACCTTC. It encodes CASSFSGAHTAYGYTF.

V and J are TRBV19 and TRBJ1-5; 10 bases match TRBD1. Per the germline V gene, CDR1 is LNHDA and CDR2 is SQIVND (reference sequence). The V and J ends lost 4 bases and 6 bases, in that order; junction bases with no gene match: 6. CDR3 length: 15 residues. The CDR3 DNA is TGTGCCAGTAGTACCCGGACAGGGGGAGGTCAGCCCCAGCATTTT. Translation: CASSTRTGGGQPQHF. The entire variable domain, with the rest obtained from reference TRBV19 and TRBJ1-5, is as follows: DGGITQSPKYLFRKEGQNVTLSCEQNLNHDAMYWYRQDPGQGLRLIYYSQIVNDFQKGDIAEGYSVSREKKESFPLTVTSAQKNPTAFYLCASSTRTGGGQPQHFGDGTRLSIL.

Notes on this clone: One end of the junction is discordant with germline, which a read error may explain. This chain uses TRBV19 with TRBJ2-5, with D possibly TRBD1 on 6 matching bases. CDR1 is LNHDA, CDR2 SQIVND, per germline (reference sequence). This CDR3 contains 12 residues. In DNA, the CDR3 is TGTGCCAGTAGGGGGGCCCAAGGGACCCAGTACTTC. Amino acids: CASRGAQGTQYF.

The V call is TRBV11-2, the J call TRBJ1-5, with unresolved D. Between the trimmed V and J ends, which lost 1 base and 0 bases, there was a span of 4 bases. The CDR3 sequence is 14 residues long. Germline loops: CDR1 SGHAT, CDR2 FQNNGV. Here the CDR3 DNA reads TGTGCCAGCAGCTTAGGAAATAGCAATCAGCCCCAGCATTTT. Amino acids: CASSLGNSNQPQHF.

This chain connects TRBV7-9 to TRBJ2-3; D gene uncertain. The CDR3 contains 16 residues. Germline V lookup: CDR1 SEHNR, CDR2 FQNEAQ (reference sequence). Trimming cost V 5 bases and J 0 bases, with 15 bases left between them. The CDR3 here is CASSQDIGRSTDTQYF. CDR3 bases: TGTGCCAGCAGCCAAGATATTGGCCGGAGCACAGATACGCAGTATTTT.

V gene TRBV4-1 combines with J gene TRBJ2-1; TRBD2 is a possible D gene (6 bases). The CDR3 is 15 amino acids. Trimming pared 2 bases from V and 8 bases from J, leaving 16 bases between. The germline V gene has CDR1 MGHRA and CDR2 YSYEKL. Written as DNA, the CDR3 is TGCGCCAGCAGCCAATTCACACCCGGAGGGGATGAGCAGTTCTTC. Its translation is CASSQFTPGGDEQFF.

This chain links TRBV9 with TRBJ2-7, with 8 bases matching TRBD2. V trimming: 4 bases; J trimming: 3 bases; junction bases outside the gene matches: 9. The length of the CDR3 is 15 residues. CDR1 and CDR2 (germline): SGDLS, YYNGEE. CDR3 nucleotide sequence: TGTGCCAGCAGCAAGAGACTAGCGCCCCTCTACGAGCAGTACTTC. It yields the protein CASSKRLAPLYEQYF.

The chain joins TRBV4-3 to TRBJ2-7, with D possibly matching TRBD2 (5 bases). The CDR3 covers 12 residues. Deletions cut 0 bases from V and 7 bases from J, with 7 bases between. CDR1 and CDR2 from the germline V gene are LGHNA and YSLEER. CDR3 region: CASSQDPGEQYF. Here the CDR3 DNA reads TGCGCCAGCAGCCAAGATCCGGGAGAGCAGTACTTC.

The gene calls are TRBV10-3 and TRBJ1-4, with D unresolved. The length of the CDR3 is 15 residues. Trimming left V 0 bases short and J 7 bases short, with 12 bases between. CDR1 and CDR2 (germline): ENHRY, SYGVKD. CDR3 coding DNA: TGTGCCATCAGTGAGTCCCGGGTTTTGGTTGAAAAACTGTTTTTT. Translated, it gives CAISESRVLVEKLFF.

V is TRBV19 and J is TRBJ1-4, with a possible D match to TRBD1 (5 bases). Trimming pared 6 bases from V and 4 bases from J, leaving 18 bases between. In germline, CDR1 is LNHDA, CDR2 SQIVND (reference sequence). CDR3 length: 16 residues. The CDR3 here is CASRGWRGDGNEKLFF. In nucleotides, the CDR3 is TGTGCCAGTAGAGGGTGGAGGGGTGATGGTAATGAAAAACTGTTTTTT.

The chain carries TRBV7-8 and TRBJ1-5, with no clear D. The CDR3 has 14 amino acids. Trimming removed 5 bases at V and 0 bases at J, with 8 bases between. Germline V gene lookup returns CDR1 SGHVS and CDR2 FQNEAQ. CDR3 sequence reads: CASSAQLSNQPQHF. The CDR3 DNA reads TGTGCCAGCAGCGCCCAACTTAGCAATCAGCCCCAGCATTTT.

This clone was seen only once. The J gene is TRBJ2-7, the V gene TRBV4-1; 8 bases line up with TRBD1. CDR1 is MGHRA, CDR2 YSYEKL, per germline. V lost 1 base to trimming and J lost 2 bases; unmatched junction nucleotides: 4. This CDR3 comprises 15 residues. The CDR3 bases are TGCGCCAGCAGCCAAGTCCAGGGGGCCCCCTACGAGCAGTACTTC. Protein: CASSQVQGAPYEQYF.